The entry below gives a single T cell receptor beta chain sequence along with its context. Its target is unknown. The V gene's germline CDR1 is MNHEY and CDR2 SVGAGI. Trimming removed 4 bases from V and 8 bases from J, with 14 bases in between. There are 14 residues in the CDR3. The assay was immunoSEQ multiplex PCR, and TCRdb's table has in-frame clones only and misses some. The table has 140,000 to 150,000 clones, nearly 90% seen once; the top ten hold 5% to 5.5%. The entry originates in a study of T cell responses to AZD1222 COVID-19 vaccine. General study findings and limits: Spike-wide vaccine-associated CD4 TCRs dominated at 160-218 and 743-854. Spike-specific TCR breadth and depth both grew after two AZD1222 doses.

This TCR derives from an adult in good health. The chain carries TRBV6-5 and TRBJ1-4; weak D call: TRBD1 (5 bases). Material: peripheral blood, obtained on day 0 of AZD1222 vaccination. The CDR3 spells CASSSGGMGEKLFF. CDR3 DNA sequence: TGTGCCAGCAGTTCCGGGGGTATGGGCGAAAAACTGTTTTTT.